What follows describes a single T cell receptor beta chain. Its antigen is not known. The data derive from a study of CD8+ T cells in alopecia areata. The study's findings and limits: Scalp sample sequencing also detects resident alphabeta T cells of normal skin.

V lost 1 base to trimming and J lost 5 bases, with 12 bases between them. The V gene's germline CDR1 is MGHRA and CDR2 YSYEKL. This CDR3 region has 14 residues. RNA was extracted and reverse transcribed into cDNA as the sequencing template. The table came from immunoSEQ multiplex PCR; TCRdb's copy has only in-frame clones and leaves some out. Seen here are about 99,000 clones, around 60% observed once, and the top ten hold 8.8%. This sequence was found in a human donor in good health. The chain uses TRBV4-1 and TRBJ2-7; the D is unclear. The source material was CD4+ T cells sorted from blood. As DNA, the CDR3 is TGCGCCAGCAGCCAAGTTCTAACTATCGACGAGCAGTACTTC. This sequence encodes CASSQVLTIDEQYF.